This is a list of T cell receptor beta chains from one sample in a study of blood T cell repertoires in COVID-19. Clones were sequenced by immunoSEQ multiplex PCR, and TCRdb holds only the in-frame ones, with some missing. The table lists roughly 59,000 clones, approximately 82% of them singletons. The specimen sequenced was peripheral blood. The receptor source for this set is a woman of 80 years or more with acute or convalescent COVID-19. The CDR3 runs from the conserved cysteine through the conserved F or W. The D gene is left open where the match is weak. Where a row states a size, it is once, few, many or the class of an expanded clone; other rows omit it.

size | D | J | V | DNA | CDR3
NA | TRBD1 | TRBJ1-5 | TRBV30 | TGTGCCTGGAGTGCCCAGACGGACAGGCTCTGGAGGACTCAGCCCCAGCATTTT | CAWSAQTDRLWRTQPQHF
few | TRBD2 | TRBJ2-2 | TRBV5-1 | TGCGCCAGCAACCAAGCGGGAGGCACCGGGGAGCTGTTTTTT | CASNQAGGTGELFF
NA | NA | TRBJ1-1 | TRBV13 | TGTGCCAGCAGACGTCTGGGGGCCGAGACTGAAGCTTTCTTT | CASRRLGAETEAFF
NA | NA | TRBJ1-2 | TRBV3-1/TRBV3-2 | TGTGCCAGCAGCCAAGTCAGGGTGGAGGGCTACACCTTC | CASSQVRVEGYTF
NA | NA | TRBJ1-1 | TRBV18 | TGTGCCAGCTCACCGTCCGTTGGACAATTAAACACTGAAGCTTTCTTT | CASSPSVGQLNTEAFF
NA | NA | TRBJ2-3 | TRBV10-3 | TGTGCCATCAGTCCAGGGACAAATACGCAGTATTTT | CAISPGTNTQYF
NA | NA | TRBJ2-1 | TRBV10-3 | TGTGCCATCAGTGAAATCAGCGATGAGCAGTTCTTC | CAISEISDEQFF
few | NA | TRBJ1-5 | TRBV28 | TGTGCCAGCAATGAGGGATCCGATCAGCCCCAGCATTTT | CASNEGSDQPQHF
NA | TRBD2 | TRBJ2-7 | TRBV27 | TGTGCCAGCAGTTCCCCTCGAACTAGCGGGGCCTACGAGCAGTACTTC | CASSSPRTSGAYEQYF
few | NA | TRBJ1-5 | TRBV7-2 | TGTGCCAGCAGCAGGGAGGTAGCTAGCAATCAGCCCCAGCATTTT | CASSREVASNQPQHF
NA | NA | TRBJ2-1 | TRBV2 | TGTGCCAGCAACCAGAATTACAATGAGCAGTTCTTC | CASNQNYNEQFF
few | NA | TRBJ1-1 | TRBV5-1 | TGCGCCAGCAGCCCCGACCGGGGGGGGGATACTGAAGCTTTCTTT | CASSPDRGGDTEAFF
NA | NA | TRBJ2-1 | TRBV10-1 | TGCGCCAGCAGCCCTGGGGGGACCTACAATGAGCAGTTCTTC | CASSPGGTYNEQFF
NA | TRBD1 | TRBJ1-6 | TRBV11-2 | TGTGCCAGCAGCCCCCGACAGGGAGAAGGGGATTCACCCCTCCACTTT | CASSPRQGEGDSPLHF
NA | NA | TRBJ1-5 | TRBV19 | TGTGCCAGTAGTATTCGAAGGGGGACGGGCAATCAGCCCCAGCATTTT | CASSIRRGTGNQPQHF
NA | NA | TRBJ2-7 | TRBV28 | TGTGCCAGCAACGGTCCCATCGAGCAGTACTTC | CASNGPIEQYF
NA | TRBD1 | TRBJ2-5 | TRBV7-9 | TGTGCCAGCAGCCCTCGGGACAGGGAAGAGACCCAGTACTTC | CASSPRDREETQYF
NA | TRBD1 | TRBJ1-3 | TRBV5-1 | TGCGCCAGCAGCTTGGCCGGGACAGATTCTGGAAACACCATATATTTT | CASSLAGTDSGNTIYF
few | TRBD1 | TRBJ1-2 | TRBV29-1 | TGCAGCGTTGGGACAGGGGGCGAATACCGGTACACCTTC | CSVGTGGEYRYTF
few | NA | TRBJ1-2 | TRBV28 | TGTGCCAGCAGCGTTGACAGAGACTATGGCTACACCTTC | CASSVDRDYGYTF
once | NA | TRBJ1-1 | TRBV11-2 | TGTGCCAGCAGCTTCCCGACAACCTTGAACACTGAAGCTTTCTTT | CASSFPTTLNTEAFF
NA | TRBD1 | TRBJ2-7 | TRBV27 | TGTGCCAGCAGGGACAGGTTGAACTACGAGCAGTACTTC | CASRDRLNYEQYF
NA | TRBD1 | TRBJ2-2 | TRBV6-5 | TGTGCCAGCAGGACAGGGGGGTCGTTCGGGGAGCTGTTTTTT | CASRTGGSFGELFF
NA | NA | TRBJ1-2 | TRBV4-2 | TGTGCCAGCAGCCAAGATGGGGGCCGGGGCTACACCTTC | CASSQDGGRGYTF
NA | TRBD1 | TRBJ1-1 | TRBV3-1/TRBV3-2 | TGTGCCAGCAGCCAAGCGGGACAGGGTATTCGGGACACTGAAGCTTTCTTT | CASSQAGQGIRDTEAFF
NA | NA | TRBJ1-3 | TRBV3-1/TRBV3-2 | TGTGCCAGCAGCCATGCGGCGGCTCCCTCTGGAAACACCATATATTTT | CASSHAAAPSGNTIYF
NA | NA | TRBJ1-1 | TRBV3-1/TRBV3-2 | TGTGCCAGCAGCCAAGATCTGGCGGGGGTTGCTTTCTTT | CASSQDLAGVAFF
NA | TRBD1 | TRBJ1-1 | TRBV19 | TGTGCCAGTAGTACCAGGGGGCTCGGCGCTTTCTTT | CASSTRGLGAFF
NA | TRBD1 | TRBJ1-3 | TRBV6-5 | TGTGCCACAGGGACAGTTAAAAGCTCTGGAAACACCATATATTTT | CATGTVKSSGNTIYF
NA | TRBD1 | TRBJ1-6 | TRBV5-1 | TGCGCCAGCAGCCCCAACTCCGGGACAGCAAATTCACCCCTCCACTTT | CASSPNSGTANSPLHF
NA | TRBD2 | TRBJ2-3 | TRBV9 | TGTGCCAGCAGCGTAGATAGCGGGGGATACACAGATACGCAGTATTTT | CASSVDSGGYTDTQYF
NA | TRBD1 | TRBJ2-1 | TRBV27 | TGTGCCAGCAATAGGAACAGGGGAGAGCAGTTCTTC | CASNRNRGEQFF
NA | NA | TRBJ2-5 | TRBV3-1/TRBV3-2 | TGTGCCAGCAGCCAAGCTACAGGATCCCTTCAAGAGACCCAGTACTTC | CASSQATGSLQETQYF
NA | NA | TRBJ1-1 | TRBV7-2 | TGTGCCAGCAGCTTAGCCAGGGGAAAGGGGGAAAACACTGAAGCTTTCTTT | CASSLARGKGENTEAFF
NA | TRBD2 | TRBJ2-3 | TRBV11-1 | TGTGCCAGCAGCTTAGTCCGGGGAGGGCCCACAGATACGCAGTATTTT | CASSLVRGGPTDTQYF
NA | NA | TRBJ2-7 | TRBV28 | TGTGCCAGCACCCCGAGGGGGTACTACGAGCAGTACTTC | CASTPRGYYEQYF
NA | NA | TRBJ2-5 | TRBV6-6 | TGTGCCAGCAGACCTGGACGGGAAGTAAAGACCCAGTACTTC | CASRPGREVKTQYF
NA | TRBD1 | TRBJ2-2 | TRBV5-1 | TGCGCCGGCTCGGACAGGCCCATGACTGACGGGGAGCTGTTTTTT | CAGSDRPMTDGELFF
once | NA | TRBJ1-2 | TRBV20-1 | TGCAGTGTGCCCCTAAACTATGGCTACACCTTC | CSVPLNYGYTF
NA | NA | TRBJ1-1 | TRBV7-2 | TGTGCCAGCAGCTTCCCTCGGGGGACTGAAGCTTTCTTT | CASSFPRGTEAFF
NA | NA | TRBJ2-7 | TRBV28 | TGTGCCAGCACAAGAAGGGACACCTCCTACGAGCAGTACTTC | CASTRRDTSYEQYF
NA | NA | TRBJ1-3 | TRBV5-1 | TGCGCCAGCAGCACACAGGGCGAGGGCTCTGGAAACACCATATATTTT | CASSTQGEGSGNTIYF
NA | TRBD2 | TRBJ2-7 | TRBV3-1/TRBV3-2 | TGTGCCAGCAGTCTGACTAGCGGGAACTCGGCCGAGCAGTACTTC | CASSLTSGNSAEQYF
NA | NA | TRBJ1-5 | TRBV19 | TGTGCCAGTAGTATACTTACCCCCGCGGGTGGTAGCAATCAGCCCCAGCATTTT | CASSILTPAGGSNQPQHF
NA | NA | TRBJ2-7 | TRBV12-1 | TGTGCCAGCAGCTTCCCTCACGAGCAGTACTTC | CASSFPHEQYF
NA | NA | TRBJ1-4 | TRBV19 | TGTGCCAGTAGTACCCGTCGGGGGGTCTCAACTAATGAAAAACTGTTTTTT | CASSTRRGVSTNEKLFF
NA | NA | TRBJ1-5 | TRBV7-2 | TGTGCCAGCAGCCCCCATTGGAGGCTCGATCAGCCCCAGCATTTT | CASSPHWRLDQPQHF
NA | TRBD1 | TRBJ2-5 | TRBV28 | TGTGCCAGCAGAACCACCGTCCGGGACAGGGCGTTGGGAGAGACCCAGTACTTC | CASRTTVRDRALGETQYF
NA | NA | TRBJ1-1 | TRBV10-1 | TGCGCCAGCAGTTCAGATGGGAACACTGAAGCTTTCTTT | CASSSDGNTEAFF
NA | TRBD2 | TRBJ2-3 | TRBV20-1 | TGCAGTGCTAGTACTAGCGGGAGTGTCACAGATACGCAGTATTTT | CSASTSGSVTDTQYF
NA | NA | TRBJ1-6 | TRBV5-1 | TGCGCCAGCAGCTTGGGAGGGAATAATTCACCCCTCCACTTT | CASSLGGNNSPLHF
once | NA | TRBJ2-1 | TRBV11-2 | TGTGCCAGCAGCTTAGGGGGGTCAGGGGGCGGGAGTTTCTTCAGCGAGCAGTTCTTC | CASSLGGSGGGSFFSEQFF
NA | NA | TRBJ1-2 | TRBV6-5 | TGTGCCAGCAGGGCCCAGGGAGGGGTGGGCTATGGCTACACCTTC | CASRAQGGVGYGYTF
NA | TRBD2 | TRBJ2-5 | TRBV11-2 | TGTGCCAGCAGCCCCATGCGGGGGGGAGGGGAGACCCAGTACTTC | CASSPMRGGGETQYF
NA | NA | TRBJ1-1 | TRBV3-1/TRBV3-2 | TGTGCCAGCAGCCTTAGACAGACAACCACTGAAGCTTTCTTT | CASSLRQTTTEAFF
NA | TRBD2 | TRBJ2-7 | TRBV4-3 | TGCGCCAGCAGCCAAGAAATAGCGGGGGGCCCCTACGAGCAGTACTTC | CASSQEIAGGPYEQYF
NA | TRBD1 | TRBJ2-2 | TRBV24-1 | TGTGCCACCGGACGACAGGGGGCATCCGGGGAGCTGTTTTTT | CATGRQGASGELFF
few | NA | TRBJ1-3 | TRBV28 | TGTGCCAGCACCATTGCGGGGGGCGCATCTGGAAACACCATATATTTT | CASTIAGGASGNTIYF
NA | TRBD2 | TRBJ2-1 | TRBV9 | TGTGCCAGCAGCGTTTTAGCGGGAGGAGAGGATGAGCAGTTCTTC | CASSVLAGGEDEQFF